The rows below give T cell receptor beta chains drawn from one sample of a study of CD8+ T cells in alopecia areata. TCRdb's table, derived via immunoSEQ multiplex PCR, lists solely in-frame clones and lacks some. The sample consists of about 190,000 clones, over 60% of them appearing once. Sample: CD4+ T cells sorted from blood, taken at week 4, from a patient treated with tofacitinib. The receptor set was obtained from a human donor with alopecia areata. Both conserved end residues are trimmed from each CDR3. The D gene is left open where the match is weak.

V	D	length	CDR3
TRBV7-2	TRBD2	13	ASRPVAGGTNEQF
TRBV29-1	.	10	SVEALGETQY
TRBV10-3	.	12	AISEGLSNTEAF
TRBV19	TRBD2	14	ASSMSVAGGQETQY
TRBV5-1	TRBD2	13	ASSLGLAGEETQY
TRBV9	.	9	ASSLTDTQY
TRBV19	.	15	ASRARDRGGGNQPQH
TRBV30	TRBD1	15	AWGRGQGAIGDYGYT
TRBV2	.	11	ASSVTVTDTQY
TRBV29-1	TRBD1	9	RGQGDEKLF
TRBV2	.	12	ASSERPRGHEQY
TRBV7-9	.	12	ASSLAATKNIQY
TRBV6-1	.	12	ASSEMGGSQPQH
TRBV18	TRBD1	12	ASSPSRDSSEQF
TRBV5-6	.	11	ASSLTTGEKLF
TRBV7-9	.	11	ASSLSGQETQY
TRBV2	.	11	ASSEKGNYGYT
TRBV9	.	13	ASSVAVSSGETQY
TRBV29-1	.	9	SVVFRGRAF
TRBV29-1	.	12	SVESVRGIDTQY
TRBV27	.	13	ASSLSGQGNSPLH
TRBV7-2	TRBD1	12	ASTRQGENYGYT
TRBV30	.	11	AWSLSRDQPQH
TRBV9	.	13	ASSVVSSNTGELF
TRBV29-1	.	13	SVEDPWETNYGYT
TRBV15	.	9	ATLNVDTQY
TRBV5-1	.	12	ASKEARNTDTQY
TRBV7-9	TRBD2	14	ASSPPLAGGRYEQY
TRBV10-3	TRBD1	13	AISETGQGATEAF
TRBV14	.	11	ASSQWEGSGYT
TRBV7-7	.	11	ASSRLGTTEAF
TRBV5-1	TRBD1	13	ASSFDGTGSYEQY
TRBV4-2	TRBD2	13	ASSREGGNTGELF
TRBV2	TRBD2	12	ASSFRDYLGEQY
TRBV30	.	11	AWSVLGNTEAF
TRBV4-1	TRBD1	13	ASSQVGQMNTEAF
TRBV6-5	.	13	ASSRLSSGANVLT
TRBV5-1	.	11	ASSAFGNTEAF
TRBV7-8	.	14	ASSLTPGPGRAEQY
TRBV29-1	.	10	SVGSPGLGQY
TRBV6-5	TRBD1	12	ASSLGQGGTEAF
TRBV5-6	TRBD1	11	ASSLQGYYGYT
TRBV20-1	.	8	SASEETQY
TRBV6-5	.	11	ASRRDGNTEAF
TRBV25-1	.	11	ASSPLRGYGYT
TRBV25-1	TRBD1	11	ASSGQGVTEAF
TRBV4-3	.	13	ASSQDPQGETEAF
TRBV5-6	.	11	ASSLQVPDTQY
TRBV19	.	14	ASSIMRVSGANVLT
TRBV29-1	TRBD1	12	SVGEGQFNQPQH
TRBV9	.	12	ASSVGFMNTEAF
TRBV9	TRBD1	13	ASSVGQGASYEQY
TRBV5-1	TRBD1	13	ASNRDSSTNTEAF
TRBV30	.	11	AWSAGPAGGYT
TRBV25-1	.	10	ASLEGGGTQY
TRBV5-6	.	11	ASSLGDNSPLH
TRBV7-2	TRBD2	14	ASSLDSGGSVGEQY
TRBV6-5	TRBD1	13	ASSSTKTGGAGAF
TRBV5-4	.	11	ASSRMNTGELF
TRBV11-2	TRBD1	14	ASSLAAGTADYEQY